This T cell receptor beta chain was captured by sequencing in a study of post-analysis software for immune sequencing data. Libraries were made from TCR beta cDNA, and they carried unique molecular identifiers. TCRdb fed the PCR reads into MiXCR, producing one record per CDR3 protein. The table shows roughly 800,000 distinct CDR3 sequences, with just over 45% occurring only once. The germline V gene has CDR1 LNHDA and CDR2 SQIVND (reference sequence). CDR3 length: 15 amino acids. V gave up 5 bases and J gave up 4 bases, with 12 bases separating them. With regard to this clonotype: Antigen: not known.

Points from the study as a whole: Included in a set of about five TRBV segments more frequent in patients than controls were TRBV5-6, TRBV5-1 and TRBV20-1.

The TCR was taken from a girl under 18 with multiple sclerosis. V and J are TRBV19 and TRBJ2-6; D possibly corresponds to TRBD1 (5 bases). The sample was blood. The DNA of the CDR3 is TGTGCCAGTAGTGGGGCAGGGTCCGGGGCCAACGTCCTGACTTTC. The encoded protein is CASSGAGSGANVLTF.